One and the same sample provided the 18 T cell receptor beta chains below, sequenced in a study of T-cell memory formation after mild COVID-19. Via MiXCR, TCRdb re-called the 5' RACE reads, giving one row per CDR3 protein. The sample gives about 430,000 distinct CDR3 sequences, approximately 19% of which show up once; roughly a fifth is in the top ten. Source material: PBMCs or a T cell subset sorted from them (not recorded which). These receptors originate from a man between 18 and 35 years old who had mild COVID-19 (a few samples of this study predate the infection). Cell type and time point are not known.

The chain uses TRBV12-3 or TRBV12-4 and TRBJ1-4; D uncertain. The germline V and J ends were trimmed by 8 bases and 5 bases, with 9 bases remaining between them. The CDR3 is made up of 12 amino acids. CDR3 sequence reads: CASGRFNEKLFF. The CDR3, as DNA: TGTGCCAGCGGCCGCTTCAATGAAAAACTGTTTTTT.

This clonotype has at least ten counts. CDR3 nucleotide sequence: TGTGCCAGCAGTCCCGGCCGGGGGCTTAACGGGGAGCTGTTTTTT. It codes for CASSPGRGLNGELFF. V and J are TRBV6-2 or TRBV6-3 and TRBJ2-2, with D perhaps assigned TRBD1 or TRBD2 (6 bases each). Trimming left V 5 bases short and J 7 bases short, with 17 bases between. CDR3 length equals 15 residues. Germline assignment: CDR1 MNHEY and CDR2 SVGEGT.

The CDR3 here is CASSPPLPYEQYF. CDR3 in DNA: TGTGCCAGCAGCCCCCCCCTTCCATACGAGCAGTACTTC. The chain uses TRBV13 and TRBJ2-7; unclear D gene. The CDR3 contains 13 residues. V was cut by 5 bases and J by 4 bases, with 12 bases left in between. CDR1 and CDR2 from the germline V gene are PRHDT and FYEKMQ (reference sequence). Looking up the rest from reference TRBV13 and TRBJ2-7 gives the full variable domain: AAGVIQSPRHLIKEKRETATLKCYPIPRHDTVYWYQQGPGQDPQFLISFYEKMQSDKGSIPDRFSAQQFSDYHSELNMSSLELGDSALYFCASSPPLPYEQYFGPGTRLTVT.

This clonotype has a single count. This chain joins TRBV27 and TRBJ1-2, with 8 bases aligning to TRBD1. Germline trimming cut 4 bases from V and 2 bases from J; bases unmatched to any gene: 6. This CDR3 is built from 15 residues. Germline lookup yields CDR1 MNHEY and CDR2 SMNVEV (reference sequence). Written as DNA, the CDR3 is TGTGCCAGCAGTTCGAGACAGGGGAACAACTATGGCTACACCTTC. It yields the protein CASSSRQGNNYGYTF.

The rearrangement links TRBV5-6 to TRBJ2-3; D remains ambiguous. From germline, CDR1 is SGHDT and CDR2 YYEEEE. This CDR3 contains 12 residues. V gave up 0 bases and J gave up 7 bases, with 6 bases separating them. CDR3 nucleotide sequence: TGTGCCAGCAGCTTGGAGTGGAATACGCAGTATTTT. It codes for CASSLEWNTQYF.

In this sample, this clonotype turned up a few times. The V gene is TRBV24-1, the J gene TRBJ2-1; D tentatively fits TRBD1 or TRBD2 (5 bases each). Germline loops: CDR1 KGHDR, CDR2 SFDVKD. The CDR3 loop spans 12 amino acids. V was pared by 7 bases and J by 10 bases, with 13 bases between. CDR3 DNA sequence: TGTGCCACCAGCGCGAGGGGTTGGGAGCAGTTCTTC. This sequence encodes CATSARGWEQFF.

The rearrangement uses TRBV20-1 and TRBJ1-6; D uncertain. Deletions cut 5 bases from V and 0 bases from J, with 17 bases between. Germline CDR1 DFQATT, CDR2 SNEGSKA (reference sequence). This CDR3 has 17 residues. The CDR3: CSAVGSGESSYNSPLHF. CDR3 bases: TGCAGTGCTGTAGGAAGTGGGGAGAGCTCCTATAATTCACCCCTCCACTTT.

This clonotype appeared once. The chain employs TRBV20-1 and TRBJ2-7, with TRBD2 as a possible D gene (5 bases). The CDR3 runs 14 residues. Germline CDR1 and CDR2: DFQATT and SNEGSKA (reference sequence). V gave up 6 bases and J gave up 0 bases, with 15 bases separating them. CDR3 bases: TGCAGTGCAAATGACCCCCGGGGCTCCTACGAGCAGTACGTC. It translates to CSANDPRGSYEQYV.

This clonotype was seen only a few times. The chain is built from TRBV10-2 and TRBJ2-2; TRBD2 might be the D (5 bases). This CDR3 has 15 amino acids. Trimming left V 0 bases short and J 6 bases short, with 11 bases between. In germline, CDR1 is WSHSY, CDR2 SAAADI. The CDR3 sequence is CASSESMSSPGELFF. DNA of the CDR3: TGCGCCAGCAGTGAGTCGATGTCTAGCCCCGGGGAGCTGTTTTTT.

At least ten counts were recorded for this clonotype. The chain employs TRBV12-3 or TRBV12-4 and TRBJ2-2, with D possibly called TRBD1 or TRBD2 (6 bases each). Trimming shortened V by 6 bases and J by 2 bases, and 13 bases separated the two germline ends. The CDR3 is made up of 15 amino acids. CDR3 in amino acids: CASSHRGPNTGELFF. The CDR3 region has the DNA TGTGCCAGCAGCCACCGGGGGCCAAACACCGGGGAGCTGTTTTTT.

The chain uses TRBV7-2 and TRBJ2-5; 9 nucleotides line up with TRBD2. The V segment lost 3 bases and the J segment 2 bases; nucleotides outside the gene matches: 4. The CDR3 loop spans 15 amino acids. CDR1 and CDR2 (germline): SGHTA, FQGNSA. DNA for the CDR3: TGTGCCAGCAGCTTCTCTAGCGGGGAACAAGAGACCCAGTACTTC. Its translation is CASSFSSGEQETQYF.

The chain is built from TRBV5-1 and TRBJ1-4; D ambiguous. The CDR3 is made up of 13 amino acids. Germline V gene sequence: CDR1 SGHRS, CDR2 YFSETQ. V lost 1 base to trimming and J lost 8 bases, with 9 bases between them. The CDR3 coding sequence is TGCGCCAGCAGCTTGACCACGCCAGAAAAACTGTTTTTT. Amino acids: CASSLTTPEKLFF.

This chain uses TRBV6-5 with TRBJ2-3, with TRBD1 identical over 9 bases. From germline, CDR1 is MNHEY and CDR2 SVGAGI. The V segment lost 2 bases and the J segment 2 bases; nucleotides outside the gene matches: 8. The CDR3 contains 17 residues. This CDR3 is CASSYTPGQGTTDTQYF. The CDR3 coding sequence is TGTGCCAGCAGTTACACACCGGGACAGGGAACCACAGATACGCAGTATTTT.

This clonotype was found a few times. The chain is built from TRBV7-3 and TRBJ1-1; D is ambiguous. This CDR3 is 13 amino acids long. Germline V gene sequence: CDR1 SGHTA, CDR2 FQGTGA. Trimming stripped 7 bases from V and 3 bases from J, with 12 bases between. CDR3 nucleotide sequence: TGTGCCAGCAAAAGGCAGATCGACACTGAAGCTTTCTTT. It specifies CASKRQIDTEAFF.

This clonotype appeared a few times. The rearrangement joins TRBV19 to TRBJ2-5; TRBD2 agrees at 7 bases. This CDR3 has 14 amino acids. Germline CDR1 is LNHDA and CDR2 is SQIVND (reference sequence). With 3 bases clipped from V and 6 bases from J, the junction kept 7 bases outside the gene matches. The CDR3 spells CASSMSGAGKTQYF. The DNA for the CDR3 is TGTGCCAGTAGTATGAGCGGGGCGGGTAAGACCCAGTACTTC.

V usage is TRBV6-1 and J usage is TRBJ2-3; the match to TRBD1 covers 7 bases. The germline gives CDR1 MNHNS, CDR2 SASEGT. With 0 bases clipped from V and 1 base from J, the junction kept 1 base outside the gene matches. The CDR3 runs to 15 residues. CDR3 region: CASSEAGGGTDTQYF. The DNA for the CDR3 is TGTGCCAGCAGTGAAGCAGGGGGCGGCACAGATACGCAGTATTTT.

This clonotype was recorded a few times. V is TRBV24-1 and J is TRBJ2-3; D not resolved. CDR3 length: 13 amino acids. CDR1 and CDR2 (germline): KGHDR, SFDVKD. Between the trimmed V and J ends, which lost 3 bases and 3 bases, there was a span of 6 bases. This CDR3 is CATSDPWTDTQYF. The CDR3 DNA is TGTGCCACCAGTGATCCCTGGACAGATACGCAGTATTTT.

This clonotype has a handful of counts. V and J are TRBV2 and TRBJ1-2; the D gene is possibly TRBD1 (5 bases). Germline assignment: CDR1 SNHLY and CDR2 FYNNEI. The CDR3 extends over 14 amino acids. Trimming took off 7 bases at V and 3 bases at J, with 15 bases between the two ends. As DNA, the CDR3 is TGTGCCAGCACCCTGGAGGGGTGGGACTATGGCTACACCTTC. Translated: CASTLEGWDYGYTF.